This is a list of T cell receptor beta chains from one sample in a study of shared clonotypes between healthy human individuals. Method: immunoSEQ multiplex PCR; TCRdb's copy keeps in-frame clones and lacks some. The sample lists 1.5 million to 2.5 million clones, about 95% seen once, with roughly 1.2% in the top ten. The material sequenced was naive CD8+ T cells sorted from blood. Receptor source: a man between 18 and 29 years old in good health. CDR3s include the opening cysteine and the closing phenylalanine or tryptophan. A D gene is named only where the DNA matches it firmly. Clone size appears in some rows only: once, few, many, or a class for an expanded clone.

CASSQDGGSPAQETQYF	TGCGCCAGCAGCCAAGATGGTGGCAGCCCGGCCCAAGAGACCCAGTACTTC	NA	TRBV4-3	TRBJ2-5	NA
CASSHRDLRATNEKLFF	TGCGCCAGCAGCCACAGGGATTTAAGGGCAACTAATGAAAAACTGTTTTTT	NA	TRBV4-1	TRBJ1-4	NA
CASSQDKTVANYGYTF	TGCGCCAGCAGCCAAGATAAAACGGTAGCTAACTATGGCTACACCTTC	NA	TRBV4-1	TRBJ1-2	NA
CASSQESHRSFSGNTIYF	TGCGCCAGCAGCCAAGAGAGCCACAGATCTTTCTCTGGAAACACCATATATTTT	NA	TRBV4-1	TRBJ1-3	NA
CASRKTSGASYEQYF	TGTGCCAGCAGGAAAACTAGCGGGGCCTCCTACGAGCAGTACTTC	NA	TRBV6-1	TRBJ2-7	TRBD2
CASSFFGVADQETQYF	TGTGCCAGCAGCTTCTTCGGGGTGGCGGACCAAGAGACCCAGTACTTC	NA	TRBV9	TRBJ2-5	NA
CASSLNTGAYEQYF	TGCGCCAGCAGCTTGAATACGGGAGCCTACGAGCAGTACTTC	NA	TRBV5-1	TRBJ2-7	NA
CATTGGASRRTGELFF	TGTGCCACTACCGGGGGGGCGTCTAGGCGCACCGGGGAGCTGTTTTTT	NA	TRBV28	TRBJ2-2	TRBD2
CSVEDLTDQETQYF	TGCAGCGTTGAAGATCTCACAGACCAAGAGACCCAGTACTTC	NA	TRBV29-1	TRBJ2-5	NA
CASSGGNQPQHF	TGTGCCAGCAGCGGAGGCAATCAGCCCCAGCATTTT	NA	TRBV2	TRBJ1-5	NA
CASSWGEATEAFF	TGTGCCAGTAGTTGGGGGGAAGCCACTGAAGCTTTCTTT	NA	TRBV19	TRBJ1-1	NA
CASSATSGTTDTQYF	TGTGCCAGCAGCGCCACTAGCGGAACAACAGATACGCAGTATTTT	NA	TRBV7-3	TRBJ2-3	TRBD2
CASSLTRTDTQYF	TGTGCCAGCAGCTTAACTCGCACAGATACGCAGTATTTT	NA	TRBV9	TRBJ2-3	NA
CASSPGGVYGYTF	TGTGCCAGCAGCCCTGGGGGGGTATATGGCTACACCTTC	once	TRBV27	TRBJ1-2	NA
CASSGDRGTGDFYGYTF	TGCGCCAGCAGTGGTGACCGGGGGACAGGGGATTTCTATGGCTACACCTTC	once	TRBV10-1	TRBJ1-2	TRBD1
CAWSETDPYGYTF	TGTGCCTGGAGTGAGACAGACCCCTATGGCTACACCTTC	NA	TRBV30	TRBJ1-2	NA
CASSLDGGPQHF	TGTGCCAGCAGCTTAGATGGGGGCCCCCAGCATTTT	NA	TRBV7-9	TRBJ1-5	NA
CASSYSISPTGELFF	TGTGCCAGCAGTTACTCGATTTCACCGACGGGGGAGCTGTTTTTT	NA	TRBV6-5	TRBJ2-2	NA
CASTTGSGELFF	TGTGCCAGTACAACGGGTAGCGGGGAGCTGTTTTTT	NA	TRBV19	TRBJ2-2	NA
CASSSRTGGYYEQYF	TGTGCCAGCAGTTCTCGGACAGGGGGTTACTACGAGCAGTACTTC	NA	TRBV27	TRBJ2-7	TRBD1
CASSPRDRTEWVGVNEKLFF	TGCGCCAGCAGCCCGAGGGACAGGACGGAATGGGTTGGGGTGAATGAAAAACTGTTTTTT	NA	TRBV4-1	TRBJ1-4	TRBD1
CASSPRHGSSYEQYF	TGCGCCAGCAGCCCCAGGCACGGGAGCTCCTACGAGCAGTACTTC	NA	TRBV4-1	TRBJ2-7	NA
CASSLIPRNEQFF	TGTGCCAGCAGCCTTATTCCCCGGAATGAGCAGTTCTTC	NA	TRBV7-9	TRBJ2-1	NA
CASSSTSDLRVGELFF	TGCGCCAGCAGCTCTACTAGCGACCTTAGGGTCGGGGAGCTGTTTTTT	NA	TRBV5-1	TRBJ2-2	TRBD2
CASSRDSITTNTGELFF	TGTGCCAGCAGCCGGGACAGCATAACTACGAACACCGGGGAGCTGTTTTTT	NA	TRBV9	TRBJ2-2	TRBD1
CASSIVTDTQYF	TGTGCCAGCAGCATAGTCACAGATACGCAGTATTTT	NA	TRBV5-6	TRBJ2-3	NA
CASSEEGLITEAFF	TGTGCCAGCAGTGAGGAGGGGCTGATCACTGAAGCTTTCTTT	NA	TRBV2	TRBJ1-1	NA
CASSQRRQTLSYNEQFF	TGCGCCAGCAGCCAACGCCGACAGACTCTCTCCTACAATGAGCAGTTCTTC	NA	TRBV4-1	TRBJ2-1	NA
CASSLAGYGTEAFF	TGTGCCAGCAGCTTGGCAGGGTATGGCACTGAAGCTTTCTTT	NA	TRBV5-6	TRBJ1-1	NA
CAWTGGVGYTF	TGTGCCTGGACAGGGGGGGTTGGCTACACCTTC	once	TRBV30	TRBJ1-2	TRBD1
CASSYETPYTGELFF	TGTGCCAGCAGTTACGAGACTCCTTACACCGGGGAGCTGTTTTTT	NA	TRBV6-6	TRBJ2-2	NA
CATSSLLAGEVYEQYF	TGTGCCACCAGCAGCTTACTAGCGGGAGAAGTATACGAGCAGTACTTC	once	TRBV15	TRBJ2-7	TRBD2